One and the same sample provided the 2 T cell receptor beta chains below, sequenced in a study of T cell responses to AZD1222 COVID-19 vaccine (dated by TCRdb to about 2021). Library preparation employed the immunoSEQ multiplex PCR assay. TCRdb carries this immuneACCESS record with in-frame sequences only. Its versions omit some clonotypes, under half of them owing to an unresolved V gene in the studies checked, with the rest unexplained. The sample table lists more than 85,000 clones, 70% to 90% of them with a count of one. The top ten clones comprise about 4% of the sample. What the time point label conveys for this sample: about 28 days (+/-7) after the second vaccine dose. The sample here was peripheral blood, taken 28 days after the second AZD1222 dose. The receptors were gathered from an adult who received the AZD1222 COVID-19 vaccine.

The V and J genes are TRBV2 and TRBJ2-5, with a weak D call TRBD1 (8 bases). Trimming stripped 4 bases from V and 3 bases from J, with 12 bases between. CDR3 size: 14 residues. Looked up from germline, CDR1 is SNHLY and CDR2 is FYNNEI. CDR3 residues: CASSVQGGEETQYF. Here the CDR3 DNA reads TGTGCCAGCAGTGTACAGGGGGGGGAAGAGACCCAGTACTTC.

The V call is TRBV30, the J call TRBJ1-1; the D is unclear. The CDR3 spans 13 residues. Germline assignment: CDR1 GTSNPN and CDR2 SVGIG (reference sequence). Deletions cut 2 bases from V and 0 bases from J, with 7 bases between. CDR3: CAWSPHLNTEAFF. The DNA for the CDR3 is TGTGCCTGGAGTCCTCATCTGAACACTGAAGCTTTCTTT.